A selection of T cell receptor beta chains follows, all from one sample in a study of control samples from healthy donors and cancer patients. The table came from immunoSEQ multiplex PCR; TCRdb's copy has only in-frame clones and leaves some out. The repertoire holds fewer than 200,000 clones, with more than 80% as singletons. What was sequenced was blood. The receptors stem from a young man in good health. Both conserved end residues are part of each CDR3. The D gene is left open where the match is weak. Part of the rows lack a size; the others show once, few, many or a class for expanded clones.

len,j_gene,abundance,d_gene,v_gene,CDR3aa,CDR3nt
17,TRBJ2-3,-,TRBD2,TRBV7-2,CASSLGTSGGAIDTQYF,TGTGCCAGCAGCTTGGGGACTAGCGGGGGGGCCATAGATACGCAGTATTTT
16,TRBJ2-1,-,-,TRBV18,CASSPRLVSIFNEQFF,TGTGCCAGCTCACCAAGACTAGTCTCAATTTTCAATGAGCAGTTCTTC
19,TRBJ1-3,-,-,TRBV9,CASSVCVRGDVPPVSTIYF,TGTGCCAGCAGCGTATGTGTAAGGGGGGACGTACCCCCTGTGAGCACCATATATTTT
14,TRBJ2-7,few,TRBD1,TRBV5-4,CASSPTGGVYEQYF,TGTGCCAGCAGCCCGACAGGGGGCGTATACGAGCAGTACTTC
16,TRBJ2-5,-,TRBD2,TRBV2,CASSEGGASGRKTQYF,TGTGCCAGCAGTGAAGGCGGGGCTAGCGGGAGGAAGACCCAGTACTTC
15,TRBJ2-1,-,TRBD2,TRBV5-1,CASSLRLAGSNEQFF,TGCGCCAGCAGCTTGAGGCTAGCGGGGTCCAATGAGCAGTTCTTC
14,TRBJ1-5,-,-,TRBV6-5,CASSYTGSNQPQHF,TGTGCCAGCAGTTATACTGGCAGCAATCAGCCCCAGCATTTT
19,TRBJ2-1,-,TRBD2,TRBV27,CASSFRVGLAGGPHNEQFF,TGTGCCAGCAGTTTCCGGGTGGGACTAGCGGGGGGCCCCCACAATGAGCAGTTCTTC
12,TRBJ1-1,once,-,TRBV5-4,CASSFGPREAFF,TGTGCCAGCAGCTTTGGGCCTAGGGAAGCTTTCTTT
15,TRBJ2-1,-,TRBD1,TRBV7-3,CASSPEGTGYNEQFF,TGTGCCAGCAGTCCAGAAGGGACAGGGTACAATGAGCAGTTCTTC
14,TRBJ1-4,-,-,TRBV20-1,CSASTPQDNEKLFF,TGCAGTGCTAGTACCCCACAGGATAATGAAAAACTGTTTTTT
15,TRBJ1-5,-,TRBD1,TRBV30,CAWSARTGERQPQHF,TGTGCCTGGAGTGCCCGGACAGGGGAACGTCAGCCCCAGCATTTT
13,TRBJ1-5,-,-,TRBV7-8,CASQDMGNQPQHF,TGTGCCAGCCAGGATATGGGCAATCAGCCCCAGCATTTT
15,TRBJ2-2,-,TRBD1,TRBV6-5,CATNRQGRNTGELFF,TGTGCCACGAACCGACAGGGCCGAAACACCGGGGAGCTGTTTTTT
14,TRBJ1-5,-,-,TRBV24-1,CATSGGSSNQPQHF,TGTGCCACCAGTGGGGGGTCGAGCAATCAGCCCCAGCATTTT
14,TRBJ2-5,few,TRBD2,TRBV5-4,CASSPGLAQETQYF,TGTGCCAGCAGCCCAGGACTAGCGCAAGAGACCCAGTACTTC
16,TRBJ2-5,-,TRBD1,TRBV11-2,CASSSLTGENKETQYF,TGTGCCAGCAGCTCCCTGACAGGGGAAAATAAAGAGACCCAGTACTTC
15,TRBJ1-4,-,TRBD1,TRBV5-6,CASSLIGQGGEKLFF,TGTGCCAGCAGCTTGATCGGACAGGGGGGTGAAAAACTGTTTTTT
11,TRBJ1-1,-,-,TRBV29-1,CSARGGTEAFF,TGCAGCGCGAGGGGGGGGACTGAAGCTTTCTTT
13,TRBJ1-4,-,TRBD1,TRBV30,CAWRKPTGGKLFF,TGTGCCTGGAGGAAACCGACAGGGGGAAAACTGTTTTTT
16,TRBJ2-7,-,-,TRBV2,CASTLSEAGISYEQYF,TGTGCCAGCACTCTCTCGGAGGCGGGTATCTCCTACGAGCAGTACTTC
16,TRBJ2-5,-,TRBD2,TRBV5-1,CASSWGTDGTSGSAYF,TGCGCCAGCAGCTGGGGGACCGATGGGACTAGCGGGAGTGCGTACTTC
13,TRBJ2-5,-,-,TRBV12-3/TRBV12-4,CASSLSRQETQYF,TGTGCCAGCAGTTTGTCCCGACAAGAGACCCAGTACTTC
17,TRBJ2-7,-,TRBD2,TRBV4-1,CASSQEKETSGRGEQYF,TGCGCCAGCAGCCAAGAAAAAGAGACTAGCGGGAGGGGGGAGCAGTACTTC
14,TRBJ1-4,-,-,TRBV14,CASSLLEPNEKLFF,TGTGCCAGCAGCCTACTCGAGCCGAATGAAAAACTGTTTTTT
13,TRBJ1-6,once,-,TRBV11-3,CASSLQGRGPLHF,TGTGCCAGCAGCCTTCAGGGGCGGGGACCCCTCCACTTT
14,TRBJ1-2,-,TRBD1,TRBV29-1,CSVRPGTGGEGYTF,TGCAGCGTCCGTCCCGGGACAGGGGGCGAGGGCTACACCTTC
17,TRBJ2-1,-,TRBD1,TRBV7-6,CASSLGSLRQGFDEQFF,TGTGCCAGCAGCTTAGGGAGCCTGCGACAGGGCTTCGATGAGCAGTTCTTC
13,TRBJ2-5,-,-,TRBV3-1/TRBV3-2,CASSQNILETQYF,TGTGCCAGCAGCCAAAACATCCTCGAGACCCAGTACTTC
18,TRBJ2-2,-,TRBD2,TRBV7-9,CASSLVSSGRSGTGELFF,TGTGCCAGCAGCTTAGTTTCTAGCGGGAGATCGGGAACCGGGGAGCTGTTTTTT
16,TRBJ1-4,-,-,TRBV21-1,CASSKGGQGVNEKLFF,TGTGCCAGCAGCAAAGGGGGACAGGGAGTTAATGAAAAACTGTTTTTT
15,TRBJ2-7,-,TRBD2,TRBV7-3,CASSPHPSGRTEQYF,TGTGCCAGCAGCCCCCACCCTAGCGGGAGGACCGAGCAGTACTTC
20,TRBJ1-6,-,-,TRBV27,CASSLRTRPGTAFLNSPLHF,TGTGCCAGCAGTTTAAGGACCCGACCCGGGACGGCTTTTCTGAATTCACCCCTCCACTTT
17,TRBJ1-1,-,-,TRBV9,CASSPRGGAAVNTEAFF,TGTGCCAGCAGCCCAAGGGGGGGGGCAGCGGTGAACACTGAAGCTTTCTTT
13,TRBJ2-3,-,TRBD2,TRBV24-1,CATTGGSTDTQYF,TGTGCCACGACGGGGGGGAGCACAGATACGCAGTATTTT
15,TRBJ1-4,-,-,TRBV6-5,CASTRGSGLNEKLFF,TGTGCCAGCACCCGGGGGTCAGGACTTAATGAAAAACTGTTTTTT
15,TRBJ1-2,once,TRBD1,TRBV24-1,CATSDFDRGGGGYTF,TGTGCCACCAGTGATTTTGACAGGGGCGGTGGAGGCTACACCTTC
16,TRBJ1-3,few,-,TRBV7-8,CASSLAPPGSGNTIYF,TGTGCCAGCAGCTTAGCGCCCCCGGGATCTGGAAACACCATATATTTT
15,TRBJ2-7,-,TRBD1,TRBV3-1/TRBV3-2,CASSQVSRGSYEQYF,TGTGCCAGCAGCCAAGTGAGCAGGGGGTCCTACGAGCAGTACTTC
17,TRBJ2-2,-,TRBD2,TRBV10-2,CASSDTSATLNTGELFF,TGCGCCAGCAGTGATACTAGCGCTACGTTGAACACCGGGGAGCTGTTTTTT
13,TRBJ1-5,few,-,TRBV2,CASSAGAGQPQHF,TGTGCCAGCAGTGCGGGGGCGGGTCAGCCCCAGCATTTT
13,TRBJ1-5,-,-,TRBV6-5,CASTRAAVQPQHF,TGTGCCAGCACTAGGGCCGCGGTTCAGCCCCAGCATTTT
13,TRBJ1-5,-,-,TRBV30,CAWSQGSNQPQHF,TGTGCCTGGAGCCAGGGTAGCAATCAGCCCCAGCATTTT